This TCR gamma chain was sequenced during a study of intestinal T cells in coeliac disease. LymphoTrack primers amplified TRG sequences from roughly 0.2 ug of biopsy DNA. TCRdb used CATT to re-call clones from the multiplex PCR reads. The profile covers over 1,200 gamma-chain clones, with approximately 56% appearing a single time and 5% to 6.5% taken by the ten largest. For each case, the template was genomic DNA from ten roughly 4.7-µm formalin-fixed paraffin-embedded scrolls. Within the sample, this clone is large. V lost 6 bases to trimming and J lost 12 bases; unmatched junction nucleotides: 11. The CDR3 covers 11 residues. Germline values: CDR1 GITISATS, CDR2 ISYDGTV (reference sequence).

The TCR originated in a human donor with celiac disease. The chain has TRGV9 and TRGJ1 or TRGJ2. Sample: a duodenal biopsy. The DNA for the CDR3 is TGTGCCTTGTGGTTTCATTACGGGAAACTCTTT. Its translation is CALWFHYGKLF.